This T cell receptor (beta chain) was captured in a study of cytomegalovirus exposure and HLA in healthy donors. Whole-study context: Among 150 million to 200 million T cells, an earlier analysis found 117 million unique TCR beta sequences. Study-level results: The productive fraction for most TCR beta V segments was about 87% or about 30% in an earlier analysis. Common viral pathogens (according to a later analysis) appeared linked to several of the most significant clusters.

Germline V CDR1 and CDR2: DFQATT, SNEGSKA (reference sequence). There are 11 residues in the CDR3. V was shortened by 2 bases and J by 7 bases, with 5 bases between the two germline ends. PCR employed 60 Vbeta and 13 Jbeta primers. Some clones are missing from TCRdb's copy, which holds only in-frame ones; the method was immunoSEQ multiplex PCR. The sample holds about 200,000 clones, around 79% seen once. A remark on this clone: Its antigen is as yet unknown.

This chain joins TRBV20-1 and TRBJ1-4; a weak D match, TRBD1 (5 bases). The source material was PBMCs. This clonotype was sampled from a male donor in good health and CMV-seronegative. This CDR3 is CSARRGEKLFF. In DNA, the CDR3 is TGCAGTGCTAGAAGGGGTGAAAAACTGTTTTTT.